This T cell receptor (beta chain) was sequenced for a study of CD8+CD57+ T cells in acquired aplastic anemia. Study background: The average for DNA from sorted CD4+ and CD8+ cells was 3.2 ug.

Points on this clonotype: The antigen is undetermined.

Study-level points and caveats: Common to patients and controls were roughly 30 CD8+ CDR3 sequences.

Genomic DNA, the template, was used for profiling of the TCR beta VDJ and CDR3. TCRdb re-called the reads through MiXCR, storing one row per CDR3 protein. The data show some 180,000 distinct CDR3 sequences, around 45% seen once. Specimen: sorted CD4+, CD8+, or CD8+CD57+ T cells (not recorded which) from PBMCs. This TCR derives from a human donor in good health.

CDR3 nucleotides: TGTGCCAGCAGAGCCGACAGGGGGGGGGAGACCCAGTACTTC. It encodes CASRADRGGETQYF. The chain employs TRBV2 and TRBJ2-5, with 9 bases fitting TRBD1. From germline, CDR1 is SNHLY and CDR2 FYNNEI. The CDR3 consists of 14 residues. V was clipped by 6 bases and J by 5 bases; unmatched bases: 7.